This T cell receptor beta chain was sequenced for a study of T cells after yellow fever vaccination. MiXCR was run by TCRdb on the 5' RACE reads, yielding one entry per CDR3 protein. The sample contains some 420,000 distinct CDR3 sequences, roughly a sixth of which appear only once. Germline V gene sequence: CDR1 SGHTA, CDR2 FQGNSA. The germline V and J ends were trimmed by 1 base and 4 bases, with 13 bases remaining between them. The CDR3 covers 16 residues. The chain combines TRBV7-2 with TRBJ2-2; the D is unclear. The clonotype originates from a man in his late teens or twenties who received the YFV17D yellow fever vaccine. This specimen was PBMCs, taken before the yellow fever booster vaccination. CDR3 sequence reads: CASSLGRWGATGELFF. As DNA, the CDR3 is TGTGCCAGCAGCTTAGGCCGTTGGGGTGCCACCGGGGAGCTGTTTTTT.